The 9 T cell receptor beta chains below were found in one sample sequenced in a study of OX40 agonist ivuxolimab in advanced cancers. Repertoires were generated with immunoSEQ multiplex PCR, while TCRdb's copy carries only in-frame clones and drops some. The data contain 80,000 or so clones, about nine tenths of them singletons. The sample in question was CD4+ or CD8+ T cells sorted from blood, obtained in a trial of the OX40 agonist ivuxolimab. The receptors stem from an adult with an advanced solid tumor such as melanoma, head and neck, liver or kidney cancer.

The gene calls are TRBV19 and TRBJ1-2, with 7 bases identical to TRBD1. The V gene's germline CDR1 is LNHDA and CDR2 SQIVND (reference sequence). The V gene end was trimmed by 6 bases and the J gene end by 8 bases; junction bases not matched to a gene: 12. This CDR3 spans 14 amino acids. CDR3 sequence (DNA): TGTGCCAGTAGGAGTCATGACAGGGCATCCGGCTACACCTTC. It yields the protein CASRSHDRASGYTF.

The chain recombines TRBV11-2 with TRBJ1-1; D gene uncertain. The CDR3 consists of 14 residues. Germline V CDR1 and CDR2: SGHAT, FQNNGV. Trimming pared 1 base from V and 7 bases from J, leaving 13 bases between. The chain's CDR3 is CASSLGRGMGEAFF. The CDR3 coding sequence is TGTGCCAGCAGCTTAGGGCGGGGTATGGGTGAAGCTTTCTTT.

This sequence joins TRBV5-5 and TRBJ2-5, with TRBD1 as a possible D gene (6 bases). V was shortened by 0 bases and J by 5 bases, with 20 bases between the two germline ends. This CDR3 comprises 17 residues. The germline gives CDR1 SGHKS, CDR2 YYEKEE (reference sequence). CDR3 sequence (DNA): TGTGCCAGCAGCTTGGAGGACAGCTACCAAGGGTGGGAGACCCAGTACTTC. As protein: CASSLEDSYQGWETQYF.

The V gene is TRBV19, the J gene TRBJ2-7; a weak D match, TRBD2 (6 bases). Germline values: CDR1 LNHDA, CDR2 SQIVND (reference sequence). CDR3 size: 11 residues. V lost 5 bases, J lost 8 bases, and 10 bases lay in between. Here the CDR3 DNA reads TGTGCCAGTAGTCAGGGAGGCCAGCAGTACTTC. It codes for CASSQGGQQYF.

The CDR3 spells CATSSPAGNEQFF. CDR3 coding DNA: TGTGCCACCAGCAGCCCCGCTGGAAATGAGCAGTTCTTC. J is TRBJ2-1 and V is TRBV15; D is undetermined. Per the germline V gene, CDR1 is LNHNV and CDR2 is YYDKDF (reference sequence). Trimming left V 3 bases short and J 7 bases short, with 10 bases between. The CDR3 consists of 13 residues.

Only a few counts were recorded for this clone. The V call is TRBV2, the J call TRBJ2-4; D is unresolved. The CDR3 covers 12 residues. CDR1 is SNHLY and CDR2 is FYNNEI in the germline V gene. V was pared by 5 bases and J by 7 bases, with 9 bases between. This CDR3 reads CASSPPENIQYF. As DNA, the CDR3 is TGTGCCAGCAGTCCCCCGGAGAACATTCAGTACTTC.

The V and J genes are TRBV5-1 and TRBJ2-5; TRBD1 agrees at 8 bases. Germline CDR1 SGHRS, CDR2 YFSETQ. J gave up 1 base and V 3 bases, and 2 bases lay outside the gene matches. The CDR3 runs 14 residues. The CDR3 DNA is TGCGCCAGCAGCTCGACAGGGGTCCAAGAGACCCAGTACTTC. Translating it yields CASSSTGVQETQYF. Filled out from reference TRBV5-1 and TRBJ2-5, the complete variable domain reads KAGVTQTPRYLIKTRGQQVTLSCSPISGHRSVSWYQQTPGQGLQFLFEYFSETQRNKGNFPGRFSGRQFSNSRSEMNVSTLELGDSALYLCASSSTGVQETQYFGPGTRLLVL.

The genes are TRBV5-1 and TRBJ2-1; D is uncertain. In germline, CDR1 is SGHRS, CDR2 YFSETQ. This CDR3 has 16 residues. Between the trimmed V and J ends, which lost 0 bases and 0 bases, there was a span of 10 bases. CDR3 coding DNA: TGCGCCAGCAGCTTGGTCGGGCAGAGCTCCTACAATGAGCAGTTCTTC. Amino acid sequence: CASSLVGQSSYNEQFF.

The genes are TRBV5-1 and TRBJ1-1; D is possibly TRBD1 (6 bases). The CDR3 has 19 amino acids. Germline assignment: CDR1 SGHRS and CDR2 YFSETQ. Trimming cost V 4 bases and J 3 bases, with 28 bases left between them. CDR3 amino acids: CASSPRPVHGDRGHTEAFF. The CDR3 DNA sequence: TGCGCCAGCAGCCCGAGGCCAGTACACGGGGATCGGGGGCACACTGAAGCTTTCTTT. Using reference TRBV5-1 and TRBJ1-1 for the parts outside the CDR3, the full variable domain is KAGVTQTPRYLIKTRGQQVTLSCSPISGHRSVSWYQQTPGQGLQFLFEYFSETQRNKGNFPGRFSGRQFSNSRSEMNVSTLELGDSALYLCASSPRPVHGDRGHTEAFFGQGTRLTVV.